The source of this T cell receptor (beta chain) is a study of cytomegalovirus exposure and HLA in healthy donors. Study as a whole: In an early release, HLA-typed donors contributed some 80 million unique TCR sequences. For the approximately 410 genotyped donors, 75% to 90% fell within the Caucasian-associated ancestry cluster.

General study findings and limits: About 87% or about 30% of the time was how often most TCR beta V segments were productive, according to an earlier analysis. As a later analysis revealed, the rate of TCR association differed by HLA locus, with DRB1 most and HLA-C fewest.

It was with 60 Vbeta and 13 Jbeta primers that the PCR ran. The method was immunoSEQ multiplex PCR; TCRdb's version includes in-frame clones alone and lacks a portion of them. This sample has some 92,000 clones; around 75% occur once, and the top ten carry approximately 11%. Germline CDR1 reads SGHNT; CDR2 reads YYREEE (reference sequence). Trimming cost V 2 bases and J 5 bases; bases outside gene matches: 7. The CDR3 covers 16 residues. This clone has just a few counts. Antigen specificity is unknown. The rearrangement uses TRBV5-4 and TRBJ2-2; TRBD1 matches at 9 bases. The sample comprised PBMCs. The clonotype comes from a man aged 18 to 30 in good health and CMV-seropositive. The CDR3 spells CASSLPPGQGTGELFF. The CDR3 DNA reads TGTGCCAGCAGCTTACCCCCGGGACAGGGAACCGGGGAGCTGTTTTTT.